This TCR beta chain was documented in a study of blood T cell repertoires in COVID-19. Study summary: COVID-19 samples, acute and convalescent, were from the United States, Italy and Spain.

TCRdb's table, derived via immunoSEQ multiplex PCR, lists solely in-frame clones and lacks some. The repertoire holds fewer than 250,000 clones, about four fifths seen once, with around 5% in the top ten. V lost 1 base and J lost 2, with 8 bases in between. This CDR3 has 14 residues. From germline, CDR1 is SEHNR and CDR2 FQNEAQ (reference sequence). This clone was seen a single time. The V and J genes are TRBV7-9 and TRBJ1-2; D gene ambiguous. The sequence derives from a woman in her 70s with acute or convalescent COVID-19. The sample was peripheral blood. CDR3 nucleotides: TGTGCCAGCAGCTTAGTAACGGAGAACTATGGCTACACCTTC. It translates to CASSLVTENYGYTF.